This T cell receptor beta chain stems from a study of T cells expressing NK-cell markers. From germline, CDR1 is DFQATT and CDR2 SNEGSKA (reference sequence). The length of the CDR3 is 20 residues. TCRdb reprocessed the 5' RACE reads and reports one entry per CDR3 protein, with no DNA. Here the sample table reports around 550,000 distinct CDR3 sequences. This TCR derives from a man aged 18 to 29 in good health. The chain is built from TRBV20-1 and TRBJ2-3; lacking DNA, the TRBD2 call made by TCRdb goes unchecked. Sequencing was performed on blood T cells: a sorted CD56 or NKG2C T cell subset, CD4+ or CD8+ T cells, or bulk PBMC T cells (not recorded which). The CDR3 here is CSARPLGEASGDTSTDTQYF.